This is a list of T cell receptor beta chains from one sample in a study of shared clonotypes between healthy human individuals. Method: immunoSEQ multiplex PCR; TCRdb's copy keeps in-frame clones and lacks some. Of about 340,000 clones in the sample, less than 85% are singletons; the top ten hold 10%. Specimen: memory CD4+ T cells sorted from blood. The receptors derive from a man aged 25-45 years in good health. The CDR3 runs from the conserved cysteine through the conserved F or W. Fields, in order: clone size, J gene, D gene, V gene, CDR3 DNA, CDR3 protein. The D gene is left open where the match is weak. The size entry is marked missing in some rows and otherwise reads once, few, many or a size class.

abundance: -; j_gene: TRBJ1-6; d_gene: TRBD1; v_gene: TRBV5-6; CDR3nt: TGTGCCAGCAGCTTGAATCGAGGACAGGGGAATTCACCCCTCCACTTT; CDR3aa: CASSLNRGQGNSPLHF
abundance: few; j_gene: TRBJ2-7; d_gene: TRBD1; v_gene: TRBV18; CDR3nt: TGTGCCAGCTCACTCCGGGACAGAAGTTACGAGCAGTACTTC; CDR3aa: CASSLRDRSYEQYF
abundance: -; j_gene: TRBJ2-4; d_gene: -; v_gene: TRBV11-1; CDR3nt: TGTGCCAGCAGCTTCGCTGGGTACAAAAACATTCAGTACTTC; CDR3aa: CASSFAGYKNIQYF
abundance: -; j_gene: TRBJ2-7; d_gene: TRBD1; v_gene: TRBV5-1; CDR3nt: TGCGCCAGCAGCTTGTTCCCTGGGACAGGGATTTACGAGCAGTACTTC; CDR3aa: CASSLFPGTGIYEQYF
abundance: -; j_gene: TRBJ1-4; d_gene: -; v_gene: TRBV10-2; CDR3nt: TGCGCCAGCAGTGAGATCCCCCCGGGCAGGGTGGGGGAAAAACTGTTTTTT; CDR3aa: CASSEIPPGRVGEKLFF
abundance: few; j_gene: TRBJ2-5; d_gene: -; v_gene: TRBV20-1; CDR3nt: TGCAGTGCTAGTTTCGAGACCCAGTACTTC; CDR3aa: CSASFETQYF
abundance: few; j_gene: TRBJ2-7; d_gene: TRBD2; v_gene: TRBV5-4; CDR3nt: TGTGCCAGCAGCTTGGGGGTAGCGGGAGACGTATACGAGCAGTACTTC; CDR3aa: CASSLGVAGDVYEQYF
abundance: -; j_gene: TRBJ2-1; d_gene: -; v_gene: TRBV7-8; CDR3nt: TGTGCCAGCAGCTTATTCCTGACAGGAAACAATGAGCAGTTCTTC; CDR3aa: CASSLFLTGNNEQFF
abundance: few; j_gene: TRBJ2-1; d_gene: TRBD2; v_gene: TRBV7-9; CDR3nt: TGTGCCAGCAGCTTACAGTCGGGCGGGGGGTTCTTC; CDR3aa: CASSLQSGGGFF
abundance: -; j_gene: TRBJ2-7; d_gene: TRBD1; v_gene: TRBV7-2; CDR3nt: TGTGCCAGCAGCACAAGGACAGGGAACGAGCAGTACTTC; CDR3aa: CASSTRTGNEQYF
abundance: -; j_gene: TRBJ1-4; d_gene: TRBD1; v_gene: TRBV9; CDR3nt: TGTGCCAGCAGCTCCCGACAGGGACCTAATGAAAAACTGTTTTTT; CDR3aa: CASSSRQGPNEKLFF
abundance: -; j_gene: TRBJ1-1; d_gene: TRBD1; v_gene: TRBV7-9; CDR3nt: TGTGCCAGCAGCTTACGACAGGGGAACACTGAAGCTTTCTTT; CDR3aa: CASSLRQGNTEAFF
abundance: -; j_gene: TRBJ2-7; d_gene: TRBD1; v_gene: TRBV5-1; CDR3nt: TGCGCCAGCAGCCGGGGACAGGTGAACTACGAGCAGTACTTC; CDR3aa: CASSRGQVNYEQYF
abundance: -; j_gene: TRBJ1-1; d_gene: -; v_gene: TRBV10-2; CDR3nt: TGCGCCAGCAGACAGGGGAACACTGAAGCTTTCTTT; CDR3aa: CASRQGNTEAFF
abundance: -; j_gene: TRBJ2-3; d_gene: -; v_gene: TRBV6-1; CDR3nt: TGTGCCAGCAGTGAACAGGTGACTAGCACAGATACGCAGTATTTT; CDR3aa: CASSEQVTSTDTQYF
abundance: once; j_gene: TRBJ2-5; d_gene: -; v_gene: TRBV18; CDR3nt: TGTGCCAGCTCACCAGACAGGCAAGAGACCCAGTACTTC; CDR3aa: CASSPDRQETQYF